The 25 T cell receptor beta chains presented below share a single source sample, sequenced in a study of blood T cell repertoires in COVID-19. The table came from immunoSEQ multiplex PCR; TCRdb's copy has only in-frame clones and leaves some out. Of tens of thousands of clones in the sample, approximately 80% were seen once. The sequencing sample was made of peripheral blood. The receptors originated from a human donor with acute or convalescent COVID-19. The donor label of this sample is uncertain.

This chain uses TRBV5-1 with TRBJ1-1; D ambiguous. Per germline, CDR1 SGHRS and CDR2 YFSETQ. V was cut by 2 bases and J by 0 bases, with 5 bases left in between. This CDR3 region has 13 residues. CDR3 nucleotide sequence: TGCGCCAGCAGCTTTCAGTTGAACACTGAAGCTTTCTTT. This codes for CASSFQLNTEAFF.

This clone was seen a single time. The rearrangement uses TRBV5-4 and TRBJ2-1, with unresolved D. The ends were cut back, 0 bases at V and 0 bases at J, with 10 bases in the middle. CDR3 length: 16 residues. Germline CDR1 reads SGHNT; CDR2 reads YYREEE (reference sequence). CDR3 nucleotide sequence: TGTGCCAGCAGCTTGGGGTCTCGCGGCTCCTACAATGAGCAGTTCTTC. It codes for CASSLGSRGSYNEQFF.

The V call is TRBV19, the J call TRBJ2-5, with 11 bases lining up with TRBD2. CDR1 and CDR2 (germline): LNHDA, SQIVND (reference sequence). There are 16 residues in the CDR3. V was clipped by 4 bases and J by 5 bases; unmatched bases: 9. The CDR3 DNA is TGTGCCAGTAGTAGAAGGAGTAGCGGGAGGGAGGAGACCCAGTACTTC. Translated: CASSRRSSGREETQYF.

This rearrangement joins TRBV5-4 to TRBJ2-5, with a possible D match to TRBD2 (6 bases). CDR3 size: 15 residues. Trimming shortened V by 4 bases and J by 5 bases, and 18 bases separated the two germline ends. Germline V lookup: CDR1 SGHNT, CDR2 YYREEE (reference sequence). The CDR3 bases are TGTGCCAGCAGCGACACCGGGACTGCTCTTGAGACCCAGTACTTC. It codes for CASSDTGTALETQYF.

This clone was found once. The J gene is TRBJ2-1, the V gene TRBV11-2; D is perhaps TRBD2 (5 bases). The V gene's germline CDR1 is SGHAT and CDR2 FQNNGV. This CDR3 has 15 residues. The V end lost 5 bases, the J end lost 7 bases, and 18 bases lay between the germline ends. In nucleotides, the CDR3 is TGTGCCAGCAGCCCGGACTTCCCAGATGGGAATGAGCAGTTCTTC. The encoded protein is CASSPDFPDGNEQFF.

The rearrangement joins TRBV9 to TRBJ2-1, with 10 bases identical to TRBD2. The V gene's germline CDR1 is SGDLS and CDR2 YYNGEE. J was trimmed by 10 bases and V by 0 bases; bases with no gene match: 1. CDR3 length equals 13 residues. This CDR3 reads CASSVVSGGEQFF. Here the CDR3 DNA reads TGTGCCAGCAGCGTAGTTAGCGGGGGGGAGCAGTTCTTC.

This clone occurred once. V gene TRBV30 combines with J gene TRBJ1-5; 9 bases are shared with TRBD1. Germline CDR1 is GTSNPN and CDR2 is SVGIG (reference sequence). This CDR3 region has 17 residues. With V trimmed by 4 bases and J by 7 bases, 17 bases remained unmatched. CDR3 region: CAWTPRTGVVVDQPQHF. The CDR3 bases are TGTGCCTGGACCCCTAGGACAGGGGTGGTAGTGGACCAGCCCCAGCATTTT.

This clone is medium-sized (0.01 to 0.1%) within its sample. The rearrangement uses TRBV28 and TRBJ1-5; D is possibly TRBD1 (5 bases). The CDR3 has 13 amino acids. Per germline, CDR1 MDHEN and CDR2 SYDVKM. The germline V and J ends were trimmed by 6 bases and 7 bases, with 13 bases remaining between them. The CDR3 reads CASSETRGQPQHF. CDR3 DNA sequence: TGTGCCAGCAGCGAAACCCGGGGGCAGCCCCAGCATTTT.

The rearrangement uses TRBV6-4 and TRBJ1-6, with D maybe TRBD1 (5 bases). The germline V and J ends were trimmed by 11 bases and 8 bases, with 16 bases remaining between them. Looked up from germline, CDR1 is MRHNA and CDR2 is SNTAGT. The CDR3 runs to 13 residues. For the CDR3, the DNA is TGTGCCCCGATGGGGCTAAACCATTCACCCCTCCACTTT. Translation: CAPMGLNHSPLHF.

The CDR3 DNA is TGCGCCAGCAGCTTCCAGGGAACGGAGACCCAGTACTTC. Its translation: CASSFQGTETQYF. This chain links TRBV5-1 with TRBJ2-5; D perhaps matches TRBD1 (5 bases). Germline assignment: CDR1 SGHRS and CDR2 YFSETQ. The V end lost 2 bases, the J end lost 5 bases, and 10 bases lay between the germline ends. The CDR3 runs to 13 residues.

The chain combines TRBV29-1 with TRBJ1-4; unclear D gene. Looked up from germline, CDR1 is SQVTM and CDR2 is ANQGSEA. This CDR3 has 12 residues. V was pared by 6 bases and J by 7 bases, with 12 bases between. In DNA form, the CDR3 reads TGCAGCGTCCGGGAGTTAGGTGAAAAACTGTTTTTT. Its translation: CSVRELGEKLFF.

The gene calls are TRBV9 and TRBJ1-3; 11 bases align to TRBD1. CDR3 size: 16 residues. Germline assignment: CDR1 SGDLS and CDR2 YYNGEE. The V gene end was trimmed by 6 bases and the J gene end by 2 bases; junction bases not matched to a gene: 7. The DNA for the CDR3 is TGTGCCAGCACTTCGGGACAGGGGGTCGCTGGAAACACCATATATTTT. Translated, it gives CASTSGQGVAGNTIYF.

This chain links TRBV5-6 with TRBJ2-3; a weak D match, TRBD2 (5 bases). The V end was cut by 0 bases, the J end by 2 bases, with 16 bases between. The CDR3 has 17 amino acids. Germline V gene data show CDR1 as SGHDT and CDR2 as YYEEEE. The chain's CDR3 is CASSLGLRVRDTDTQYF. In nucleotides, the CDR3 is TGTGCCAGCAGCTTGGGACTTAGGGTACGGGACACAGATACGCAGTATTTT.

CDR3 in DNA: TGTGCCAGCAGCTTAGTGGGACTAGCCACAGATACGCAGTATTTT. Translation gives CASSLVGLATDTQYF. The chain has TRBV7-3 and TRBJ2-3; 9 bases match TRBD2. This CDR3 comprises 15 residues. V lost 2 bases and J lost 2; bases outside the gene matches: 2. Germline lookup yields CDR1 SGHTA and CDR2 FQGTGA.

This chain links TRBV18 with TRBJ2-7; D is unclear. V was trimmed by 3 bases and J by 5 bases, leaving 8 bases between them. Germline V gene data show CDR1 as KGHSH and CDR2 as LQKENI. This CDR3 comprises 12 residues. CDR3 DNA sequence: TGTGCCAGCTCACCTTCCCTACACGAGCAGTACTTC. This sequence encodes CASSPSLHEQYF. The full variable domain, with the rest looked up from reference TRBV18 and TRBJ2-7, is NAGVMQNPRHLVRRRGQEARLRCSPMKGHSHVYWYRQLPEEGLKFMVYLQKENIIDESGMPKERFSAEFPKEGPSILRIQQVVRGDSAAYFCASSPSLHEQYFGPGTRLTVT.

The rearrangement joins TRBV3-1 (or the pseudogene TRBV3-2) to TRBJ2-3; 13 bases fit TRBD2. The CDR3 contains 18 residues. CDR1 is LGHDT and CDR2 is YNNKEL in the germline V gene (reference sequence). Unmatched junction bases numbered 5, after V lost 0 bases and J lost 2 bases. CDR3 amino acids: CASSQDSGLAGDTDTQYF. Here the CDR3 DNA reads TGTGCCAGCAGCCAAGATAGTGGACTAGCGGGAGACACAGATACGCAGTATTTT.

The chain uses TRBV6-5 and TRBJ1-4; D is unresolved. The CDR3 has 14 residues. Germline V gene data show CDR1 as MNHEY and CDR2 as SVGAGI. With 0 bases removed from V and 8 bases from J, the gap between germline ends came to 10 bases. The CDR3: CASSYSYRGEKLFF. CDR3 DNA sequence: TGTGCCAGCAGTTACTCGTATCGCGGCGAAAAACTGTTTTTT.

The chain has TRBV9 and TRBJ2-1, with a possible D match to TRBD2 (5 bases). The CDR3 is 16 amino acids. Trimming took off 3 bases at V and 5 bases at J, with 18 bases between the two ends. In germline, CDR1 is SGDLS, CDR2 YYNGEE. CDR3 residues: CASSAQMTIANNEQFF. The CDR3 DNA reads as TGTGCCAGCAGCGCGCAGATGACTATCGCCAACAATGAGCAGTTCTTC.

This clone was seen a handful of times. V and J are TRBV19 and TRBJ2-7, with D unresolved. Germline V CDR1 and CDR2: LNHDA, SQIVND (reference sequence). This CDR3 comprises 14 residues. Trimming cost V 0 bases and J 5 bases, with 11 bases left between them. In nucleotides, the CDR3 is TGTGCCAGTAGTATAGACACCGAAACTGACGAGCAGTACTTC. It yields the protein CASSIDTETDEQYF.

CDR3 amino acids: CASSSPTGGSSYEQYF. The CDR3 nucleotides are TGTGCCAGCAGTAGCCCCACTGGCGGGTCCTCCTACGAGCAGTACTTC. V usage is TRBV27 and J usage is TRBJ2-7; D is perhaps TRBD2 (5 bases). The germline V gene has CDR1 MNHEY and CDR2 SMNVEV (reference sequence). V gave up 5 bases and J gave up 0 bases, with 17 bases separating them. The CDR3 contains 16 residues.

This sequence joins TRBV9 and TRBJ2-1; 7 positions agree with TRBD2. The germline gives CDR1 SGDLS, CDR2 YYNGEE. The CDR3 loop spans 16 amino acids. Unmatched junction bases numbered 8, after V lost 2 bases and J lost 3 bases. This chain's CDR3 is CASSVVSRGDYNEQFF. CDR3 DNA: TGTGCCAGCAGCGTCGTCTCTCGGGGGGACTACAATGAGCAGTTCTTC.

This clone appeared once. The chain has TRBV30 and TRBJ1-2, with 9 bases fitting TRBD1. This CDR3 is built from 14 residues. Germline CDR1 reads GTSNPN; CDR2 reads SVGIG (reference sequence). V lost 5 bases and J lost 4; bases outside the gene matches: 8. CDR3 sequence reads: CAWDRGTGPYGYTF. DNA for the CDR3: TGTGCCTGGGATCGTGGGACAGGGCCCTATGGCTACACCTTC.

The J gene is TRBJ2-7, the V gene TRBV7-2; TRBD2 agrees at 14 bases. V shed 7 bases, J shed 7 bases, and the junction held 12 bases outside the gene matches. This CDR3 spans 16 amino acids. Per germline, CDR1 SGHTA and CDR2 FQGNSA. The CDR3 here is CASTPPGTSGGGEQYF. The DNA for the CDR3 is TGTGCCAGCACCCCACCCGGGACTAGCGGGGGTGGGGAGCAGTACTTC.

The CDR3 reads CASDGGGTEAFF. The DNA for the CDR3 is TGCGCCAGCGATGGGGGCGGGACTGAAGCTTTCTTT. The V call is TRBV10-2, the J call TRBJ1-1; D perhaps matches TRBD1 (6 bases). This CDR3 has 12 amino acids. Between the trimmed V and J ends, which lost 8 bases and 5 bases, there was a span of 12 bases. Germline lookup yields CDR1 WSHSY and CDR2 SAAADI.

This clone was detected once. One end of the junction fails to match germline, which may point to a read error. The chain is built from TRBV6-5 and TRBJ1-2, with D perhaps TRBD1 (6 bases). Germline lookup yields CDR1 MNHEY and CDR2 SVGAGI. CDR3 length: 12 residues. The CDR3 is CAGSRGDYGYTF. The DNA for the CDR3 is TGTGCCGGCAGCAGGGGCGACTATGGCTACACCTTC.